Listed below are T cell receptor beta chains from one sample, sequenced in a study of patients and donors after allogeneic stem cell transplantation. TCRdb recomputed calls from the RT-PCR reads with MiXCR, one row per CDR3 protein. The sample consists of around 90,000 distinct CDR3 sequences, roughly 52% of them appearing once. What was sequenced was blood, either unsorted or a sorted T cell fraction (not recorded which). These receptors all come from a human donor who was either an allogeneic HSCT recipient or a stem cell or donor lymphocyte infusion donor (not recorded which). It is not recorded whose cells these are; they may come from a transplant donor. The CDR3 runs from the conserved cysteine through the conserved F or W. The D gene is left open where the match is weak.

v_call d_call cdr3_aa
TRBV20-1 NA CSARGPGGTDTQYF
TRBV28 NA CASSTGTPGGYTF
TRBV12-3/TRBV12-4 NA CASSPRPNTEAFF
TRBV10-1 NA CASSGQGSTDTQYF
TRBV7-2 NA CASSLGTEGLSEKLFF
TRBV7-8 NA CASSLRGPMVYYGYTF
TRBV28 TRBD1 CASSSGTEPYNEQFF
TRBV5-1 NA CASRGDGNEQFF
TRBV7-9 NA CASSLRDSPLHF
TRBV6-1 NA CASTHGGSQPQHF
TRBV6-5 TRBD2 CASSLSGRSSYEQYF
TRBV7-2 NA CASSSRGLGNTEAFF
TRBV20-1 NA CSALNYGYTF
TRBV29-1 NA CSVEPPGGRNTEAFF
TRBV28 TRBD2 CASSFIGLAPYEQYF
TRBV12-3/TRBV12-4 NA CASTSASLVDTIYF
TRBV7-9 NA CASVRGLNTEAFF
TRBV20-1 NA CSASWGQPQHF
TRBV7-2 TRBD2 CASSRPGGRPHYNEQFF
TRBV28 NA CASSLGQTSGNTIYF